This T cell receptor beta chain was recovered during a study of shared clonotypes between healthy human individuals. Germline values: CDR1 MNHNS, CDR2 SASEGT. Trimming shortened V by 7 bases and J by 2 bases, and 4 bases separated the two germline ends. CDR3 size: 11 residues. Method: immunoSEQ multiplex PCR; TCRdb's copy keeps in-frame clones and lacks some. The repertoire holds 2 million to 2.5 million clones, with about 94% as singletons. This chain joins TRBV6-1 and TRBJ2-3; D remains unclear. This TCR derives from a man in his late teens or twenties in good health. Sequenced input: naive CD4+ T cells sorted from blood. Indicated subset: CD45RA+ positively selected. The CDR3 region has the DNA TGTGCCAGCACCCTCACAGATACGCAGTATTTT. It translates to CASTLTDTQYF.